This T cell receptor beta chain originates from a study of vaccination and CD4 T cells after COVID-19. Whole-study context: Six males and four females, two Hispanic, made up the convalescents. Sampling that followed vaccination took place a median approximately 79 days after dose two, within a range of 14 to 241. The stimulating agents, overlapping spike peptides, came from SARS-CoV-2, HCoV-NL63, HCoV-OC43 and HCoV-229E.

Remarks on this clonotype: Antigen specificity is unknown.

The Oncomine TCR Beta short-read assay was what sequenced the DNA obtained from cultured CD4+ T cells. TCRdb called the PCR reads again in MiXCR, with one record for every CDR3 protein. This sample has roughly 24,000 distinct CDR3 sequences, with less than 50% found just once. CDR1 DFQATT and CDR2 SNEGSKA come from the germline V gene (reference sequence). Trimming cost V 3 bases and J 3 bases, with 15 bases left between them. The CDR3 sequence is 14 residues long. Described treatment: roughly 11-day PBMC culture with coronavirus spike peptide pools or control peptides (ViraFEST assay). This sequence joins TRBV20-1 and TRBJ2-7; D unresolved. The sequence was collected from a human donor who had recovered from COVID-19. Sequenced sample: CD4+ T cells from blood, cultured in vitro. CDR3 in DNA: TGCAGTGCTAGTGGGATCGGATTCCACTACGAGCAGTACTTC. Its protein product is CSASGIGFHYEQYF.